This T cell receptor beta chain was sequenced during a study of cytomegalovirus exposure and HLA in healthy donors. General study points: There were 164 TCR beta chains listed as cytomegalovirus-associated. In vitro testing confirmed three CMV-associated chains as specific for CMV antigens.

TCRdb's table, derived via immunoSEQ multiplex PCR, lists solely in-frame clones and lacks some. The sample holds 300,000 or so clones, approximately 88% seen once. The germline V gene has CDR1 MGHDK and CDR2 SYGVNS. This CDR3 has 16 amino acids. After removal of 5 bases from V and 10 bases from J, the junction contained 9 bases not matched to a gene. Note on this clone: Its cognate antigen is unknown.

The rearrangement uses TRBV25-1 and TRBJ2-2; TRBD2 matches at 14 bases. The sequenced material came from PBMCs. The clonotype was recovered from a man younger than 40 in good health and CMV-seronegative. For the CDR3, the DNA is TGTGCCAGCAGTCTCGAGGGACTAGCGGGGGTTCAGGAGCTGTTTTTT. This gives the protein CASSLEGLAGVQELFF.